The rows below give T cell receptor beta chains drawn from one sample of a study of T cells after yellow fever vaccination. TCRdb re-called the 5' RACE reads with MiXCR, one entry per CDR3 protein. The sample shows about 360,000 distinct CDR3 sequences, approximately 5.7% of them seen only once. The specimen comprised PBMCs, sampled 5 days after the yellow fever booster vaccination. Receptors were obtained from a man aged 25-45 years who received the YFV17D yellow fever vaccine. The CDR3 runs from the conserved cysteine through the conserved F or W. Rows may omit the clone size; those that give it use once, few, many or a size class.

CDR3aa | j_gene | abundance | v_gene
CASSPGTGPNEQFF | TRBJ2-1 | many | TRBV5-1
CASSHLPNEQYF | TRBJ2-7 | . | TRBV5-1
CASRGQGAVYNTGELFF | TRBJ2-2 | many | TRBV2
CASSLGLEPGTDTQYF | TRBJ2-3 | many | TRBV7-9
CASSLSTRLAGQLARDNNEQFF | TRBJ2-1 | . | TRBV5-1
CASSTIGGNYNEQFF | TRBJ2-1 | . | TRBV19
CASSLWGENSNQPQHF | TRBJ1-5 | many | TRBV12-3/TRBV12-4
CASTLAGGSYEQYF | TRBJ2-7 | many | TRBV7-2
CASGRDFSTDTQYF | TRBJ2-3 | many | TRBV25-1
CASKQTGGHEQFF | TRBJ2-1 | . | TRBV6-1
CAISESGTEETQYF | TRBJ2-5 | many | TRBV10-3
CASSLSTGLTPEAFF | TRBJ1-1 | . | TRBV5-4
CASSPSGSSQEQYF | TRBJ2-7 | . | TRBV7-2
CASSFEVGGNEQFF | TRBJ2-1 | many | TRBV5-5
CASSLGFTGELFF | TRBJ2-2 | many | TRBV12-3/TRBV12-4
CASSQDPGQPQHF | TRBJ1-5 | few | TRBV4-1
CASGTTSGTDTQYF | TRBJ2-3 | . | TRBV5-1
CSAPTVSVNEKLFF | TRBJ1-4 | few | TRBV20-1
CASSLAPSGTYEQYF | TRBJ2-7 | many | TRBV7-2
CASSPPGAGGTQYF | TRBJ2-5 | . | TRBV7-7
CASSSQAGFSYEQYF | TRBJ2-7 | . | TRBV11-1
CASSLPAGDGSLEQYF | TRBJ2-7 | few | TRBV5-4
CSASGGREKLFF | TRBJ1-4 | few | TRBV20-1
CASSLLAGGGGEQYF | TRBJ2-7 | . | TRBV12-3/TRBV12-4
CASSLMRQGSGANVLTF | TRBJ2-6 | many | TRBV28
CASSLRDHTYEQYF | TRBJ2-7 | few | TRBV7-9
CASSATSGTVLLTQYF | TRBJ2-3 | . | TRBV2
CASSRNRGNSIGEQYF | TRBJ2-7 | many | TRBV6-1
CSFFDAGTPASYEQYF | TRBJ2-7 | few | TRBV20-1
CASSLDPGRGETQYF | TRBJ2-5 | many | TRBV5-4
CASSLAYSSYNEQFF | TRBJ2-1 | . | TRBV7-6
CASSLDPGHRYEQYF | TRBJ2-7 | few | TRBV28
CASGPTGSSYNSPLHF | TRBJ1-6 | . | TRBV27
CASSLPPGSSYEQYF | TRBJ2-7 | . | TRBV28
CASSPSGRLRNEQFF | TRBJ2-1 | . | TRBV3-1
CASSSQAANYGYTF | TRBJ1-2 | . | TRBV7-2
CASRLAGGKETQYF | TRBJ2-5 | once | TRBV11-2
CASSLGHLEENTGELFF | TRBJ2-2 | . | TRBV23-1
CATSGWTSGNEQYF | TRBJ2-7 | many | TRBV15
CASSPPDQGTFEQYF | TRBJ2-7 | few | TRBV7-2
CSARSDTGTSGRVNYNEQFF | TRBJ2-1 | few | TRBV20-1
CARGRGPNYGYTF | TRBJ1-2 | . | TRBV4-2
CAISESGIVGATGELFF | TRBJ2-2 | few | TRBV10-3
CASNPGTDYNEQFF | TRBJ2-1 | few | TRBV6-5
CASSPLRGGGVPNNEQFF | TRBJ2-1 | many | TRBV11-2
CSALQGATYEQYF | TRBJ2-7 | . | TRBV20-1
CASSPREVQNTGELFF | TRBJ2-2 | few | TRBV18
CASSGEEGDNEQFF | TRBJ2-1 | few | TRBV5-4
CASSHVGGELFF | TRBJ2-2 | . | TRBV5-1
CASSSAGGRGETQYF | TRBJ2-5 | many | TRBV4-3
CSVEGGDSTDTQYF | TRBJ2-3 | many | TRBV29-1
CASSLAASGTYNEQFF | TRBJ2-1 | many | TRBV7-2
CASSLWRSTDTQYF | TRBJ2-3 | . | TRBV5-1
CSARGVRTGVSNQPQHF | TRBJ1-5 | . | TRBV20-1
CSARTPGSVGTGELFF | TRBJ2-2 | . | TRBV20-1
CASSQTSGKYEQYF | TRBJ2-7 | few | TRBV7-2
CASSLARGGSYEQYF | TRBJ2-7 | few | TRBV7-9
CASSHAVGTDTQYF | TRBJ2-3 | many | TRBV3-1
CASSGPETGRYQPQHF | TRBJ1-5 | few | TRBV7-2